This section outlines one T cell receptor beta chain sequence together with its context. This specimen comes from a study of T cell changes during pregnancy in multiple sclerosis. This table comes from immunoSEQ multiplex PCR, and its TCRdb copy is limited to in-frame clones, with some not included. The sample has around 95,000 clones, about 94% seen once; the top ten hold roughly 1.7%. V lost 6 bases and J lost 2, with 4 bases in between. CDR1 MNHEY and CDR2 SMNVEV come from the germline V gene (reference sequence). The CDR3 loop spans 11 amino acids. The origin of this receptor is a female donor in good health, enrolled as a control in a pregnancy study. The sequences come from peripheral blood, collected after pregnancy. This rearrangement joins TRBV27 to TRBJ2-5; no definite D call. CDR3 protein: CASSSQETQYF. The DNA for the CDR3 is TGTGCCAGCAGCTCTCAAGAGACCCAGTACTTC.